Included here is one TCR beta chain sequence, with context. Its specific antigen is unknown. Base qualities are not recorded, but no much larger clone differs from it by a single base. Library creation used the immunoSEQ multiplex PCR assay. The multiplex PCR relied on a mix of 60 forward primers for TCR Vbeta segments and 13 reverse primers for TCR Jbeta segments. Amplification of the CDR3 region of rearranged TCR beta genes was performed with a multiplex PCR assay on genomic DNA. The Illumina HiSeq System was used to sequence the amplified TCR beta libraries as 87-base-pair reads. The original pipeline was this. A later analysis tallied roughly 80 million unique TCR beta chains across the 640 or so repertoires, and 10 million to 11 million of those chains were shared by two or more donors. To remove PCR and sequencing errors, raw reads were error-corrected and collapsed into unique sequences using a nearest-neighbor algorithm that merged closely related sequences. To assign V, D and J gene segments, CDR3 sequences were aligned to IMGT reference sequences. For a sequence to be retained, at least a six-nucleotide match to both a V gene segment and a J gene segment was required. A rearrangement was called productive if the CDR3 had no stop codons and remained in frame with V and J, and every other rearrangement was called non-productive. CDR3 was defined according to IMGT convention as the region running from the second conserved V-encoded cysteine to the conserved J-encoded phenylalanine. The earlier analysis of about 620 of the donors excluded sequences that lacked an unambiguous match to a single V gene segment. An earlier analysis of just under 600 of the donors called V segments functional above 56.7% productive rearrangements and segregating when the between-donor standard deviation exceeded 5%. A statistical classification framework was developed to diagnose cytomegalovirus status using the catalog of TCR beta chain sequences. V and J gene assignment, in a later analysis, came from comparing TCR nucleotide sequences with IMGT/GENE-DB human TR gene sequences. Using the TCRdist pipeline, a later analysis assigned CDR3 sequences along with most-parsimonious VDJ recombination scenarios. In a later analysis, each TCR beta chain was defined by its CDR3 amino acid sequence together with its V-gene family, and reads without a unique V-gene family were excluded. To address suspected cross-contamination and a sequencing artifact, a later analysis removed around 600 highly shared, low-generation-probability nucleotide sequences. A later analysis calculated a clonal expansion index for each public chain from normalized within-repertoire ranks of inferred template counts. In a later analysis, generation probabilities were computed using a VDJ recombination model fitted to out-of-frame rearrangements, and the results were checked against IGoR. Hypergeometric tests were used in a later analysis to score TCR-TCR, TCR-HLA and TCR-CMV co-occurrence, with a repertoire-size bias correction applied to the TCR pairs. A later analysis estimated false discovery rates by permuting HLA or CMV assignments 20 times. In a later analysis, co-occurring TCRs were grouped using DBSCAN, and TCRdist sequence similarity was added for clustering within HLA-allele-positive subsets. Repertoires with fewer than 30,000 or more than 120,000 public chains, plus five repertoires with anomalous nucleotide sharing, were excluded from co-occurrence clustering. Not all clones reach the TCRdb copy of this immuneACCESS table, which keeps in-frame sequences only. Checked studies attribute under half of the gap to unresolved V genes and leave the rest unexplained. V, J and clone size are taken as reported in that table, and D and trimming were inferred from the DNA itself. A total of roughly 100,000 clones appear in this sample, more than 60% of them only once. The biggest ten clones account for 9.5% to 13% of the sample.

In total, fewer than 750 healthy bone marrow donors made up the cohort. At the time of sampling, every cohort member was nominally healthy, though immune exposures that went unrecorded were likely present. The donor tested CMV seropositive and was one of the 289 seropositive cohort members. A peripheral blood sample was provided by each donor, and peripheral blood mononuclear cells were used for TCR beta sequencing. The Qiagen DNeasy Blood Extraction Kit was used to extract genomic DNA from the blood cell samples. The data belong to a study of cytomegalovirus exposure and HLA in healthy donors (dated by TCRdb to about 2017). Regarding the research as a whole: According to an earlier analysis of around 600 of the donors, some 180 million T cells yielded 120 million or so unique TCR beta sequences and about 300 Gb of sequence data. The study combined high-throughput TCR immunosequencing, statistical association of individual TCRs with disease status, and machine learning to predict cytomegalovirus infection status. Among the approximately 430 genotyped donors, around 81% belonged to the genetic ancestry cluster associated with self-reported Caucasian donors. Every repertoire in the discovery cohort had been generated on one and the same sequencing platform. Both class I and class II loci were covered by HLA typing, at four-digit resolution. The later analysis used no new phenotypic data to find candidate immune exposures, relying instead on TCR beta sequences and their occurrence across donors. On average, around 200,000 unique TCR beta nucleotide sequences were sequenced per donor among some 420 genotyped donors of the cohort, with roughly 20% of those sequences being non-productive. A later genetic analysis used genome-wide SNP genotypes for about 60% of the roughly 670 donors, treating that subset as a discovery cohort. Roughly 5 DR-DQ haplotypes were treated as single units for association and clustering because of strong linkage in the cohort. The number of typed donors differed by locus: roughly 620-640 for A, B, C, DRB1 and DQB1; 522 for DQA1; some 610 for DPA1; and roughly 450 for DPB1. The study aimed to test whether cataloging public T cell receptors could reveal signatures of past pathogen exposure. A later analysis re-analyzed previously published TCR beta repertoires from 666 donors and added high-resolution HLA genotyping to study TCR occurrence patterns. A separate validation cohort of 100 to 150 different subjects was used in addition to the roughly 720-subject first cohort. In an earlier analysis of roughly 540 of the donors, high-throughput TCR beta sequencing was used to judge whether each TCR beta V gene segment behaved as functional or pseudogenic. Using immunosequencing, the study profiled T cell repertoires from some 670 subjects and related those repertoires to cytomegalovirus serostatus. An early release that covered 500 to 800 HLA-typed donors contained approximately 300 gigabases of sequencing data and approximately 85 million unique TCR sequences. Donor age, sex, ethnicity and CMV serostatus were compiled alongside the repertoire data. Study-wide conclusions, independent of this receptor: The authors suggested that the approach could potentially be extended to other disease states and immunological phenotypes. A later analysis associated 17,000 or so TCR beta sequences with specific HLA alleles at a false discovery rate of 0.05. The presence/absence analyses assumed that sequencing depth was roughly uniform across donors, and that assumption may not be true. This cohort had only TCR beta chains sequenced, and the lack of alpha or paired-chain data limited which features could be detected. A later analysis found that HLA-associated TCR beta chains were more clonally expanded and had lower generation probabilities than equally common non-associated chains. A further reported finding was that TCR beta sequences accurately predicted the HLA-A and HLA-B alleles for most subjects in the first cohort. In an earlier analysis of approximately 600 of the donors, most TCR beta V segments were observed in productive rearrangements about 87% or about 30% of the time, broadly matching IMGT annotations. Correlated functional status among segregating V segments might reflect linkage disequilibrium, but an unknown experimental factor could not be ruled out. Across donors, most TCR sequences were observed very rarely, whereas some public TCRs were present in many individuals. Three of the identified cytomegalovirus-associated TCR beta chains were confirmed in vitro to be specific for cytomegalovirus antigens. V-gene and J-gene trimming of TCR beta chains was associated with a missense DCLRE1C variant in a later genetic analysis, and the association was replicated in an independent cohort. HLA typing was unavailable for some donors at each locus, so association tests used only the typed subset. Over 15 rarely observed V segments, including chromosome 9 orphons, were excluded from the earlier analysis of approximately 500 of the donors because counts were too low. The study listed 150 to 200 TCR beta chains as associated with cytomegalovirus. According to a later analysis, TCR association rates differed among HLA loci, with DRB1 alleles showing the most associated TCRs and HLA-C alleles showing the fewest. Some IMGT-functional V segments, including TRBV6-2 and TRBV6-3, could not be told apart with the 87-base-pair reads, so those segments were excluded. CMV serostatus was the only immune exposure information available for the cohort. Cytomegalovirus status was reported to be diagnosed by the classifier with high specificity and sensitivity in both the original and validation cohorts. In a later genetic analysis, fewer N-insertions in productive TCRs were reported among donors in an Asian-associated ancestry cluster than the approximately 710-donor mean. Assigning TCR associations to individual alleles was difficult when HLA alleles, especially DR and DQ, strongly co-occurred. Several of the top co-occurrence clusters appeared to be linked to parvovirus B19, influenza, CMV and Epstein-Barr virus, according to a later analysis. According to a later analysis, most CMV-associated TCR beta chains appeared to be HLA-restricted, and the HLA associations seemed to be driven largely by CMV exposure. A group of highly shared sequence variants was considered likely to be a technical artifact of the sequencing pipeline.

From a lookup of the germline V gene, CDR1 and CDR2 are SGHTA and FQGNSA. The CDR3 measures 15 amino acids from cysteine to phenylalanine. Kept here is only the CDR3 DNA, which spans 45 bases and is read in frame from base 1. The junction shows trimming of 3 bases on V and 6 bases on J, and the gene matches do not reach 4 bases of it. Sequenced material: PBMCs. The sequence links TRBV7-2 to TRBJ2-4; 11 of the junction bases match TRBD2. The TCR comes from a man between 18 and 35 years old in good health and CMV-seropositive. The CDR3 protein: CASSFVAGGTNIQYF. The nucleotide sequence reads TGTGCCAGCAGCTTCGTAGCGGGGGGGACAAACATTCAGTACTTC.